These 28 T cell receptor beta chains originate from one sample sequenced in a study of blood T cell repertoires in COVID-19. Profiled with immunoSEQ multiplex PCR; TCRdb holds only in-frame clones, not every one. This table has about 280,000 clones, roughly four fifths appearing once. Specimen: peripheral blood. These receptors originate from a woman between 45 and 60 years old who had recovered from COVID-19.

The gene calls are TRBV12-3 or TRBV12-4 and TRBJ1-2; D call uncertain. The CDR3 contains 12 residues. Deletions cut 2 bases from V and 1 base from J, with 2 bases between. The CDR3 DNA reads TGTGCCAGCAGTTTACTTAACTATGGCTACACCTTC. Translated, it gives CASSLLNYGYTF.

V and J are TRBV2 and TRBJ1-4; TRBD1 aligns across 8 bases. CDR1 is SNHLY and CDR2 is FYNNEI in the germline V gene. J was trimmed by 7 bases and V by 6 bases; bases with no gene match: 4. The CDR3 has 13 amino acids. CDR3 DNA: TGTGCCAGCAGGTCAGGGGGCGGTGAAAAACTGTTTTTT. As protein: CASRSGGGEKLFF.

The J gene is TRBJ2-2, the V gene TRBV5-1; 9 positions match TRBD1. The germline V gene has CDR1 SGHRS and CDR2 YFSETQ. Trimming at V came to 4 bases and at J to 0 bases, leaving 7 bases not matched to a gene. There are 17 residues in the CDR3. CDR3 sequence reads: CASSGPGQGTNTGELFF. CDR3 coding DNA: TGCGCCAGCAGCGGCCCAGGACAGGGGACGAACACCGGGGAGCTGTTTTTT.

Many counts were recorded for this clone. The rearrangement links TRBV5-4 to TRBJ2-5, with 7 bases lining up with TRBD2. The CDR3 contains 13 residues. CDR1 and CDR2 from the germline V gene are SGHNT and YYREEE (reference sequence). V gave up 6 bases and J gave up 5 bases; unmatched junction bases: 7. The CDR3 DNA sequence: TGTGCCAGCACGTCGGGAGGTCGGGAGACCCAGTACTTC. Its protein product is CASTSGGRETQYF.

V usage is TRBV4-3 and J usage is TRBJ2-1; weak D call: TRBD2 (6 bases). CDR1 and CDR2 (germline): LGHNA, YSLEER. V shed 0 bases and J shed 0 bases, with 9 bases lying between them. CDR3 length equals 16 residues. In DNA form, the CDR3 reads TGCGCCAGCAGCCAAGATTTAGCGGTCTCCTACAATGAGCAGTTCTTC. It encodes CASSQDLAVSYNEQFF.

This chain joins TRBV19 and TRBJ2-2; D not certain. CDR1 is LNHDA, CDR2 SQIVND, per germline (reference sequence). There are 13 residues in the CDR3. Trimming pared 11 bases from V and 0 bases from J, leaving 10 bases between. The chain's CDR3 is CAGQNTNTGELFF. The DNA of the CDR3 is TGTGCCGGTCAGAATACGAACACCGGGGAGCTGTTTTTT.

The chain recombines TRBV6-8 with TRBJ2-1, with a possible D match to TRBD1 (8 bases). Germline V gene sequence: CDR1 MNHGY, CDR2 SAAAGT. Deletions cut 10 bases from V and 7 bases from J, with 20 bases between. The CDR3 consists of 14 residues. CDR3 nucleotides: TGTGCCATTACAGCGGGACAGGAAGGGAATGAGCAGTTCTTC. This gives the protein CAITAGQEGNEQFF.

V and J are TRBV6-5 and TRBJ1-1; 10 bases fit TRBD1. J lost 8 bases, V lost 2 bases, and 11 bases had no gene match. CDR1 and CDR2 (germline): MNHEY, SVGAGI. The CDR3 has 16 amino acids. The CDR3 loop is CASSYPAGTGDSEAFF. CDR3 nucleotides: TGTGCCAGCAGTTACCCCGCCGGGACAGGGGACTCCGAAGCTTTCTTT.

The chain employs TRBV19 and TRBJ1-5; possibly TRBD1 for D (5 bases). The CDR3 loop spans 12 amino acids. With 10 bases removed from V and 4 bases from J, the gap between germline ends came to 11 bases. Germline V gene lookup returns CDR1 LNHDA and CDR2 SQIVND (reference sequence). In nucleotides, the CDR3 is TGTGCCACTCGGGAGGGGAATCAGCCCCAGCATTTT. Translated: CATREGNQPQHF.

The genes are TRBV7-2 and TRBJ1-4, with a possible D match to TRBD1 (5 bases). The germline V gene has CDR1 SGHTA and CDR2 FQGNSA. CDR3 length: 15 amino acids. With 6 bases removed from V and 0 bases from J, the gap between germline ends came to 11 bases. The CDR3: CASSPRQSTNEKLFF. The CDR3 nucleotides read TGTGCCAGCAGTCCGAGACAGTCAACTAATGAAAAACTGTTTTTT.

V and J are TRBV9 and TRBJ2-5, with 11 bases lining up with TRBD2. V shed 0 bases and J 3 bases; nucleotides not matched to a gene: 13. The CDR3 is 19 amino acids. The germline CDR1 and CDR2 sequences are SGDLS and YYNGEE. CDR3 sequence (DNA): TGTGCCAGCAGCGTAGGTAATAGCGGGAGGGCCGGGGAAAAAGAGACCCAGTACTTC. Its translation is CASSVGNSGRAGEKETQYF.

This clone was found once. This rearrangement joins TRBV5-4 to TRBJ2-3; 7 bases agree with TRBD1. V trimming: 3 bases; J trimming: 2 bases; junction bases outside the gene matches: 6. Per germline, CDR1 SGHNT and CDR2 YYREEE (reference sequence). The CDR3 loop spans 15 amino acids. The CDR3 region is CASSSDRDHTDTQYF. The DNA for the CDR3 is TGTGCCAGCAGCTCAGACAGGGATCACACAGATACGCAGTATTTT.

The chain employs TRBV10-3 and TRBJ2-1; a possible D gene is TRBD1 (6 bases). Trimming removed 3 bases at V and 2 bases at J, with 20 bases between. Germline V lookup: CDR1 ENHRY, CDR2 SYGVKD. This CDR3 has 18 residues. CDR3 loop: CAISDWTVEGVPYNEQFF. The CDR3 coding sequence is TGTGCCATCAGTGACTGGACAGTTGAAGGGGTCCCCTACAATGAGCAGTTCTTC.

This chain joins TRBV27 and TRBJ2-7; 9 bases map to TRBD2. From germline, CDR1 is MNHEY and CDR2 SMNVEV (reference sequence). This CDR3 comprises 15 residues. V gave up 6 bases and J gave up 2 bases; unmatched junction bases: 8. The CDR3 DNA follows: TGTGCCAGCAGCCTCGGGACTAGCTCCACCTACGAGCAGTACTTC. Its translation is CASSLGTSSTYEQYF.

CDR3: CASSQPSGEKLFF. The CDR3 region has the DNA TGTGCCAGCAGCCAACCATCGGGGGAAAAACTGTTTTTT. The V and J genes are TRBV14 and TRBJ1-4; unclear D gene. Looked up from germline, CDR1 is SGHDN and CDR2 is FVKESK. CDR3 length equals 13 residues. The ends were cut back, 2 bases at V and 8 bases at J, with 9 bases in the middle.

The CDR3 DNA sequence: TGTGCCAGCAGCTTCGGCAGGGGGCTACAGTACGAGCAGTACTTC. As protein: CASSFGRGLQYEQYF. V and J are TRBV7-2 and TRBJ2-7, with 8 bases matching TRBD1. Germline lookup yields CDR1 SGHTA and CDR2 FQGNSA. V lost 3 bases and J lost 4; bases outside the gene matches: 8. The CDR3 runs 15 residues.

This clone occurred once. The J gene is TRBJ1-5, the V gene TRBV7-2; TRBD1 matches 10 bases. The CDR3 length is 17 residues. J lost 2 bases, V lost 0 bases, and 4 bases had no gene match. CDR1 and CDR2 from the germline V gene are SGHTA and FQGNSA. CDR3 sequence (DNA): TGTGCCAGCAGCTTAGCCGGGACAGGGGTCGGCAATCAGCCCCAGCATTTT. Translated, it gives CASSLAGTGVGNQPQHF. The whole variable domain, filled in from reference TRBV7-2 and TRBJ1-5, reads GAGVSQSPSNKVTEKGKDVELRCDPISGHTALYWYRQSLGQGLEFLIYFQGNSAPDKSGLPSDRFSAERTGGSVSTLTIQRTQQEDSAVYLCASSLAGTGVGNQPQHFGDGTRLSIL.

The chain combines TRBV5-4 with TRBJ2-5; D not certain. The CDR3 runs 13 residues. Looked up from germline, CDR1 is SGHNT and CDR2 is YYREEE (reference sequence). Trimming removed 4 bases from V and 2 bases from J, with 9 bases in between. Written as DNA, the CDR3 is TGTGCCAGCAGCCCCCCCGGGCAAGAGACCCAGTACTTC. Its translation: CASSPPGQETQYF. Supplemented by reference TRBV5-4 and TRBJ2-5, the full variable domain reads ETGVTQSPTHLIKTRGQQVTLRCSSQSGHNTVSWYQQALGQGPQFIFQYYREEENGRGNFPPRFSGLQFPNYSSELNVNALELDDSALYLCASSPPGQETQYFGPGTRLLVL.

In this sample, this clone turned up a few times. V gene TRBV7-9 combines with J gene TRBJ1-5, with 7 bases lining up with TRBD1. Trimming took 5 bases from V and 2 from J; bases not matched to a gene: 12. Germline CDR1 is SEHNR and CDR2 is FQNEAQ (reference sequence). The CDR3 has 17 amino acids. This CDR3 is CASSTPQGVQGNQPQHF. CDR3 nucleotide sequence: TGTGCCAGCAGCACCCCCCAGGGGGTGCAGGGCAATCAGCCCCAGCATTTT. The full variable domain, completed using reference TRBV7-9 and TRBJ1-5, is DTGVSQNPRHKITKRGQNVTFRCDPISEHNRLYWYRQTLGQGPEFLTYFQNEAQLEKSRLLSDRFSAERPKGSFSTLEIQRTEQGDSAMYLCASSTPQGVQGNQPQHFGDGTRLSIL.

This clone was recorded a few times. This sequence joins TRBV6-6 and TRBJ1-2; D unresolved. Trimming took off 6 bases at V and 2 bases at J, with 10 bases between the two ends. The germline gives CDR1 MNHNY, CDR2 SVGAGI (reference sequence). This CDR3 spans 13 amino acids. This CDR3 reads CASSPNGNYGYTF. In DNA, the CDR3 is TGTGCCAGCAGCCCGAACGGGAACTATGGCTACACCTTC.

The chain carries TRBV24-1 and TRBJ2-1, with TRBD2 matching 9 bases. J lost 8 bases, V lost 3 bases, and 7 bases had no gene match. This CDR3 has 15 amino acids. Germline assignment: CDR1 KGHDR and CDR2 SFDVKD. DNA for the CDR3: TGTGCCACCAGTGATCCTAGCGGGGAGGGGTATGAGCAGTTCTTC. Translated, it gives CATSDPSGEGYEQFF.

This chain connects TRBV10-3 to TRBJ2-2, with a weak D call TRBD1 (6 bases). The length of the CDR3 is 15 residues. Deletions cut 6 bases from V and 2 bases from J, with 13 bases between. The germline V gene encodes CDR1 ENHRY and CDR2 SYGVKD. The CDR3 spells CAIRPRDTNTGELFF. For the CDR3, the DNA is TGTGCCATCAGACCCAGGGACACCAACACCGGGGAGCTGTTTTTT.

The gene calls are TRBV5-5 and TRBJ1-5; maybe TRBD1 (6 bases). The ends were cut back, 0 bases at V and 15 bases at J, with 16 bases in the middle. Germline V CDR1 and CDR2: SGHKS, YYEKEE (reference sequence). The CDR3 is made up of 13 amino acids. The CDR3 is CASSLAVQGQLHF. The CDR3 DNA sequence: TGTGCCAGCAGCTTGGCGGTCCAGGGGCAATTGCATTTT.

The chain has TRBV28 and TRBJ2-1; 9 bases are shared with TRBD2. V was pared by 5 bases and J by 8 bases, with 13 bases of the junction left unmatched. The CDR3 length is 16 residues. The germline V gene has CDR1 MDHEN and CDR2 SYDVKM. The CDR3, as DNA: TGTGCCAGCAGTCCGGACACTAGCGGGTATAGGGATGAGCAGTTCTTC. Protein sequence: CASSPDTSGYRDEQFF. Supplemented by reference TRBV28 and TRBJ2-1, the full variable domain reads DVKVTQSSRYLVKRTGEKVFLECVQDMDHENMFWYRQDPGLGLRLIYFSYDVKMKEKGDIPEGYSVSREKKERFSLILESASTNQTSMYLCASSPDTSGYRDEQFFGPGTRLTVL.

The chain carries TRBV19 and TRBJ1-6, with 11 bases matching TRBD1. Germline V gene sequence: CDR1 LNHDA, CDR2 SQIVND (reference sequence). CDR3 size: 18 residues. V lost 3 bases, J lost 10 bases, and 14 bases stayed unmatched. The CDR3 sequence is CASSMVGQGASRGSPLHF. The CDR3 nucleotides are TGTGCCAGTAGTATGGTCGGACAGGGGGCGTCAAGGGGATCACCCCTCCACTTT. Complete variable domain (other parts from reference TRBV19 and TRBJ1-6): DGGITQSPKYLFRKEGQNVTLSCEQNLNHDAMYWYRQDPGQGLRLIYYSQIVNDFQKGDIAEGYSVSREKKESFPLTVTSAQKNPTAFYLCASSMVGQGASRGSPLHFGNGTRLTVT.

V and J are TRBV3-1 (or the pseudogene TRBV3-2) and TRBJ2-6; the D gene is possibly TRBD1 (5 bases). Germline assignment: CDR1 LGHDT and CDR2 YNNKEL (reference sequence). V lost 3 bases, J lost 3 bases, and 12 bases lay in between. The CDR3 covers 16 residues. The CDR3 here is CASSHRGLGGANVLTF. The CDR3, as DNA: TGTGCCAGCAGCCATAGGGGTTTGGGTGGGGCCAACGTCCTGACTTTC.

This clone came up a few times. The V and J genes are TRBV9 and TRBJ1-4; TRBD1 agrees at 9 bases. V was clipped by 0 bases and J by 8 bases; unmatched bases: 5. Germline V gene data show CDR1 as SGDLS and CDR2 as YYNGEE. CDR3 size: 15 residues. The CDR3 protein is CASSVAGTGLEKLFF. CDR3 in DNA: TGTGCCAGCAGCGTAGCCGGGACAGGGCTAGAAAAACTGTTTTTT.

V usage is TRBV7-2 and J usage is TRBJ1-2; TRBD1 matches 7 bases. The germline gives CDR1 SGHTA, CDR2 FQGNSA. The CDR3 totals 16 residues. V shed 5 bases, J shed 7 bases, and the junction held 16 bases outside the gene matches. The CDR3 sequence: CASSLLPRARGLGYTF. The CDR3 coding sequence is TGTGCCAGCAGCCTTCTCCCCAGGGCGAGGGGGCTTGGCTACACCTTC.